Listed here are 20 T cell receptor beta chains from one sample, sequenced in a study of blood T cell repertoires in COVID-19. Using immunoSEQ multiplex PCR, the repertoire was profiled, and TCRdb retains in-frame clones only, with some absent. This table holds around 130,000 clones, over 70% found once. Specimen: peripheral blood. The source of these receptors is a man in his 60s with active or convalescent COVID-19.

This clone came up a few times. This sequence joins TRBV2 and TRBJ1-5; 8 bases match TRBD1. V gave up 2 bases and J gave up 3 bases; unmatched junction bases: 0. Germline V gene lookup returns CDR1 SNHLY and CDR2 FYNNEI. This CDR3 contains 14 residues. Written as DNA, the CDR3 is TGTGCCAGCAGTGAACAGGGGGCCAATCAGCCCCAGCATTTT. The encoded protein is CASSEQGANQPQHF.

The gene calls are TRBV28 and TRBJ1-5; 7 bases agree with TRBD1. With V trimmed by 1 base and J by 2 bases, 2 bases remained unmatched. Germline CDR1 MDHEN, CDR2 SYDVKM. The CDR3 extends over 15 amino acids. CDR3 coding DNA: TGTGCCAGCAGTTTATTTCAGGGGGGCAATCAGCCCCAGCATTTT. As protein: CASSLFQGGNQPQHF.

This chain connects TRBV6-5 to TRBJ2-2; no definite D call. Trimming shortened V by 7 bases and J by 5 bases, and 14 bases separated the two germline ends. Germline V gene data show CDR1 as MNHEY and CDR2 as SVGAGI. CDR3 length: 14 residues. CDR3 in DNA: TGTGCCAGCACTACACCTAGTTTGACCGGGGAGCTGTTTTTT. Translated, it gives CASTTPSLTGELFF.

V and J are TRBV5-1 and TRBJ1-5; D is ambiguous. The V end lost 1 base, the J end lost 4 bases, and 6 bases lay between the germline ends. Germline V CDR1 and CDR2: SGHRS, YFSETQ. This CDR3 comprises 13 residues. CDR3: CASSLSQNQPQHF. CDR3 coding DNA: TGCGCCAGCAGCTTGAGCCAAAATCAGCCCCAGCATTTT.

This CDR3 reads CASSQGQNQETQYF. DNA of the CDR3: TGTGCCAGCAGCCAAGGACAGAACCAAGAGACCCAGTACTTC. The V gene is TRBV3-1 (or the pseudogene TRBV3-2), the J gene TRBJ2-5, with a weak D call TRBD1 (5 bases). The germline V gene has CDR1 LGHDT and CDR2 YNNKEL (reference sequence). This CDR3 region has 14 residues. The V end was cut by 1 base, the J end by 0 bases, with 6 bases between.

This clone was seen a few times. V is TRBV28 and J is TRBJ1-1; 8 nucleotides line up with TRBD1. The CDR3 length is 17 residues. The junction had 10 bases not matched to a gene; V was cut back by 3 bases and J by 1 base. Germline V gives CDR1 MDHEN, CDR2 SYDVKM. As DNA, the CDR3 is TGTGCCAGCAGTTTGGTCATGACAGGGGTGCAGAACACTGAAGCTTTCTTT. Protein product: CASSLVMTGVQNTEAFF.

Comments on this clone: An end of the junction does not agree with germline; a read error may underlie this. The V gene is TRBV24-1, the J gene TRBJ2-2, with D tentatively TRBD2 (6 bases). The CDR3 length is 13 residues. Germline V gene sequence: CDR1 KGHDR, CDR2 SFDVKD. In nucleotides, the CDR3 is TGTGCCACCAGTGATTCTTCGGTCGGGGGGCTGTTTTTT. It translates to CATSDSSVGGLFF.

This clone was counted many times. The chain employs TRBV19 and TRBJ2-3; D not certain. The CDR3 length is 11 residues. Per germline, CDR1 LNHDA and CDR2 SQIVND (reference sequence). V lost 10 bases and J 3 bases, leaving 8 bases between the germline ends. CDR3 amino acids: CATSWTDTQYF. CDR3 in DNA: TGTGCCACCAGTTGGACAGATACGCAGTATTTT.

V and J are TRBV28 and TRBJ1-6, with 9 positions matching TRBD1. Germline V gene lookup returns CDR1 MDHEN and CDR2 SYDVKM. The CDR3 extends over 16 amino acids. Trimming took 4 bases from V and 7 from J; bases not matched to a gene: 8. CDR3 sequence (DNA): TGTGCCAGCAGTTATCGGGGGACAGGGTACAATTCACCCCTCCACTTT. This sequence encodes CASSYRGTGYNSPLHF.

The chain is built from TRBV27 and TRBJ2-7, with a possible D match to TRBD2 (7 bases). This CDR3 spans 17 amino acids. The germline V and J ends were trimmed by 4 bases and 3 bases, with 22 bases remaining between them. Germline values: CDR1 MNHEY, CDR2 SMNVEV (reference sequence). DNA for the CDR3: TGTGCCAGCAGTTCGGCTCGGGGGGCGTCTGGAATCTACGAGCAGTACTTC. This translates into CASSSARGASGIYEQYF.

This clone was seen only once. V is TRBV28 and J is TRBJ2-1; 14 bases are shared with TRBD2. The germline V gene encodes CDR1 MDHEN and CDR2 SYDVKM. The CDR3 spans 15 residues. V lost 10 bases and J lost 7; bases outside the gene matches: 9. CDR3 DNA: TGTGCCACCGGACTAGCGGGAGGTAATAAGAATGAGCAGTTCTTC. It is translated as CATGLAGGNKNEQFF. The variable domain in full, with the rest retrieved from reference TRBV28 and TRBJ2-1, is DVKVTQSSRYLVKRTGEKVFLECVQDMDHENMFWYRQDPGLGLRLIYFSYDVKMKEKGDIPEGYSVSREKKERFSLILESASTNQTSMYLCATGLAGGNKNEQFFGPGTRLTVL.

This chain connects TRBV28 to TRBJ1-4; 9 bases fit TRBD1. The germline gives CDR1 MDHEN, CDR2 SYDVKM. The length of the CDR3 is 14 residues. With V trimmed by 5 bases and J by 7 bases, 5 bases remained unmatched. CDR3 residues: CASSPQGAGEKLFF. The CDR3 region has the DNA TGTGCCAGCAGTCCACAGGGGGCAGGTGAAAAACTGTTTTTT. The full variable domain, rest sourced from reference TRBV28 and TRBJ1-4, is DVKVTQSSRYLVKRTGEKVFLECVQDMDHENMFWYRQDPGLGLRLIYFSYDVKMKEKGDIPEGYSVSREKKERFSLILESASTNQTSMYLCASSPQGAGEKLFFGSGTQLSVL.

This chain uses TRBV7-2 with TRBJ2-4, with unresolved D. The V end was cut by 5 bases, the J end by 0 bases, with 14 bases between. The germline V gene has CDR1 SGHTA and CDR2 FQGNSA. There are 16 residues in the CDR3. CDR3 sequence (DNA): TGTGCCAGCAGCATCGGAGCTATCCCAGCCAAAAACATTCAGTACTTC. Translated: CASSIGAIPAKNIQYF.

This clone was detected once. The chain has TRBV28 and TRBJ1-4; 8 positions agree with TRBD1. The V segment lost 2 bases and the J segment 9 bases; nucleotides outside the gene matches: 11. This CDR3 has 16 residues. The germline V gene encodes CDR1 MDHEN and CDR2 SYDVKM. The CDR3 DNA follows: TGTGCCAGCAGTTTAGGGCAGGGGGCTCGGAGACAAAAACTGTTTTTT. It encodes CASSLGQGARRQKLFF.

In DNA form, the CDR3 reads TGTGCCAGCGGACTAGCGGGATATGAGCAGTTCTTC. It translates to CASGLAGYEQFF. The chain links TRBV6-5 to TRBJ2-1, with 12 positions matching TRBD2. The length of the CDR3 is 12 residues. CDR1 is MNHEY and CDR2 is SVGAGI in the germline V gene. After removal of 8 bases from V and 8 bases from J, the junction contained 1 base not matched to a gene.

CDR3 region: CASSASLGASTEAFF. CDR3 DNA: TGTGCCAGTAGTGCCTCGCTGGGGGCGAGCACTGAAGCTTTCTTT. V and J are TRBV19 and TRBJ1-1, with TRBD1 as a possible D gene (6 bases). CDR3 length equals 15 residues. Per germline, CDR1 LNHDA and CDR2 SQIVND (reference sequence). The V end was cut by 5 bases, the J end by 4 bases, with 17 bases between.

This clone was counted a single time. The chain links TRBV9 to TRBJ1-1; 7 bases are shared with TRBD1. Germline V gene data show CDR1 as SGDLS and CDR2 as YYNGEE. The CDR3 has 14 residues. The V gene end was trimmed by 0 bases and the J gene end by 12 bases; junction bases not matched to a gene: 11. CDR3 residues: CASSVGGGGEKTFF. In DNA, the CDR3 is TGTGCCAGCAGCGTAGGAGGGGGCGGGGAGAAAACTTTCTTT.

The chain couples TRBV4-2 to TRBJ1-2; D remains unclear. This CDR3 is 15 amino acids long. The ends were cut back, 0 bases at V and 2 bases at J, with 10 bases in the middle. CDR1 and CDR2 from the germline V gene are LGHNA and YNFKEQ. CDR3 DNA sequence: TGTGCCAGCAGCCAAGATAGAGGGTGGAACTATGGCTACACCTTC. Translation gives CASSQDRGWNYGYTF.

The gene calls are TRBV6-2 or TRBV6-3 and TRBJ2-1; TRBD2 agrees at 10 bases. The CDR3 length is 17 residues. Germline lookup yields CDR1 MNHEY and CDR2 SVGEGT. J gave up 6 bases and V 2 bases, and 10 bases lay outside the gene matches. The CDR3 sequence: CASSYLAGVRGGNEQFF. The CDR3 nucleotides are TGTGCCAGCAGTTACCTAGCGGGAGTGCGTGGTGGCAATGAGCAGTTCTTC.

In nucleotides, the CDR3 is TGCGCCAGCAGCCAAGATAGCGTTGGGGACACCGGGGAGCTGTTTTTT. This codes for CASSQDSVGDTGELFF. This rearrangement joins TRBV4-3 to TRBJ2-2; weak D call: TRBD2 (5 bases). The CDR3 is made up of 16 amino acids. Trimming took off 0 bases at V and 3 bases at J, with 11 bases between the two ends. Germline V gives CDR1 LGHNA, CDR2 YSLEER.